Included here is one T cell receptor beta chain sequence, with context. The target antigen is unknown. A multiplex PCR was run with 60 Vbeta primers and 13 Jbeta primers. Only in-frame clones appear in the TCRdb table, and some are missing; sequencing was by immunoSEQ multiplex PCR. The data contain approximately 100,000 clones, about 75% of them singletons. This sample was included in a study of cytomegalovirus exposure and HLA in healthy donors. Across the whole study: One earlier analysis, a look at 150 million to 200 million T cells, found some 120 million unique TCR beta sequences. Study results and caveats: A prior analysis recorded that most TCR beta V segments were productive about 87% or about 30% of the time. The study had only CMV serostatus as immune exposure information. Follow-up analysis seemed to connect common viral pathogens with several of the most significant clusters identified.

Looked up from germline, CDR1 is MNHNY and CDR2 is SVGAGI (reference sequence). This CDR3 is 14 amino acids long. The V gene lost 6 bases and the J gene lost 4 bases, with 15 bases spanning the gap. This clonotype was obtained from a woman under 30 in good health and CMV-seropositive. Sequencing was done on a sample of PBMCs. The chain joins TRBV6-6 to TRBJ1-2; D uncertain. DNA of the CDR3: TGTGCCAGCAGCCGACCGGAGGTTGGCTATGGCTACACCTTC. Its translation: CASSRPEVGYGYTF.